This TCR beta chain is from a study of blood T cell repertoires in COVID-19. Turning to the study itself: The United States, Italy and Spain provided the acute and convalescent COVID-19 samples.

This clone appeared once. Trimming pared 9 bases from V and 0 bases from J, leaving 6 bases between. CDR1 and CDR2 (germline): SGHNT, YYREEE (reference sequence). The CDR3 consists of 12 residues. Sequenced by immunoSEQ multiplex PCR; TCRdb stores in-frame clones only, minus some. This table holds about 240,000 clones, around 89% found once. The source is a young woman who had recovered from COVID-19. The material sequenced was PBMCs or T cells enriched from blood (not recorded which). The chain recombines TRBV5-4 with TRBJ2-2; D ambiguous. CDR3: CATSTNTGELFF. CDR3 nucleotides: TGTGCCACCTCTACGAACACCGGGGAGCTGTTTTTT.